Below, 27 T cell receptor beta chains from the same sample are listed, as sequenced in a study of T-cell memory formation after mild COVID-19. TCRdb independently ran MiXCR on the 5' RACE reads; one entry per CDR3 protein. This sample carries approximately 300,000 distinct CDR3 sequences, approximately 8.4% of them seen once, and the ten largest clones take roughly 23%. The specimen sequenced was PBMCs or a T cell subset sorted from them (not recorded which). Receptors were obtained from a man younger than 35 who had mild COVID-19 (a few samples of this study predate the infection). Cell type and time point are not known.

V and J are TRBV7-6 and TRBJ2-7; maybe TRBD1 (6 bases). CDR3 size: 14 residues. Trimming shortened V by 5 bases and J by 2 bases, and 13 bases separated the two germline ends. The V gene's germline CDR1 is SGHVS and CDR2 FNYEAQ. CDR3 in DNA: TGTGCCAGCAGCAACACAGGGCGCGCCTACGAGCAGTACTTC. This codes for CASSNTGRAYEQYF. Full variable domain (rest looked up from reference TRBV7-6 and TRBJ2-7): GAGVSQSPRYKVTKRGQDVALRCDPISGHVSLYWYRQALGQGPEFLTYFNYEAQQDKSGLPNDRFSAERPEGSISTLTIQRTEQRDSAMYRCASSNTGRAYEQYFGPGTRLTVT.

This clonotype was detected many times. V is TRBV10-3 and J is TRBJ2-5; D not resolved. Germline-derived CDR1 and CDR2 are ENHRY and SYGVKD. This CDR3 has 13 residues. Trimming left V 3 bases short and J 2 bases short, with 7 bases between. The CDR3 spells CAISDGGQETQYF. In DNA form, the CDR3 reads TGTGCCATCAGTGACGGCGGACAAGAGACCCAGTACTTC.

The chain has TRBV12-3 or TRBV12-4 and TRBJ2-7; D uncertain. V was shortened by 3 bases and J by 9 bases, with 18 bases between the two germline ends. CDR3 size: 14 residues. The CDR3, as DNA: TGTGCCAGCAGTTTGTATAGATCCTACGTTGGGCAGTACGTC. Translation gives CASSLYRSYVGQYV.

The chain recombines TRBV6-5 with TRBJ2-3; perhaps D is TRBD1 or TRBD2 (5 bases each). V was cut by 7 bases and J by 3 bases, with 8 bases left in between. In germline, CDR1 is MNHEY, CDR2 SVGAGI. There are 12 residues in the CDR3. This CDR3 reads CASKGTTDTQYF. DNA of the CDR3: TGTGCCAGCAAGGGGACGACAGATACGCAGTATTTT.

CDR3 nucleotides: TGCGCCAGCAGCCAGGGACTAGCGGCGCTTAGCACAGATACGCAGTATTTT. Translating it yields CASSQGLAALSTDTQYF. This chain links TRBV4-3 with TRBJ2-3; 11 bases are shared with TRBD2. The CDR3 totals 17 residues. Germline V gives CDR1 LGHNA, CDR2 YSLEER. The ends lost 3 bases at V and 0 bases at J; junction bases unmatched: 5.

This clonotype was seen only a few times. The chain recombines TRBV6-2 or TRBV6-3 with TRBJ1-5; 9 nucleotides agree with TRBD1. The CDR3 runs 15 residues. J gave up 1 base and V 5 bases, and 3 bases lay outside the gene matches. The germline CDR1 and CDR2 sequences are MNHEY and SVGEGT. Here the CDR3 reads CASSRDRASNQPQHF. The CDR3 nucleotides are TGTGCCAGCAGTCGGGACAGGGCCAGCAATCAGCCCCAGCATTTT.

There are a few counts of this clonotype. J is TRBJ2-1 and V is TRBV7-9; unclear D gene. The germline V and J ends were trimmed by 5 bases and 2 bases, with 10 bases remaining between them. This CDR3 is 14 amino acids long. Germline V gene sequence: CDR1 SEHNR, CDR2 FQNEAQ (reference sequence). The CDR3 sequence is CASSRGATYNEQFF. The CDR3 nucleotides are TGTGCCAGCAGCCGCGGAGCAACCTACAATGAGCAGTTCTTC. Full variable domain (outside the CDR3, taken from reference TRBV7-9 and TRBJ2-1): DTGVSQNPRHKITKRGQNVTFRCDPISEHNRLYWYRQTLGQGPEFLTYFQNEAQLEKSRLLSDRFSAERPKGSFSTLEIQRTEQGDSAMYLCASSRGATYNEQFFGPGTRLTVL.

The CDR3 protein is CSVAQSGGTEAFF. CDR3 in DNA: TGCAGCGTTGCCCAGTCAGGGGGCACTGAAGCTTTCTTT. This rearrangement joins TRBV29-1 to TRBJ1-1; 7 bases fit TRBD1. Germline CDR1 and CDR2: SQVTM and ANQGSEA. This CDR3 has 13 amino acids. V dropped 4 bases and J dropped 4; count of bases not matched to a gene: 6.

This clonotype was seen a handful of times. This chain uses TRBV11-1 with TRBJ1-1; D unclear. The CDR3 covers 17 residues. Looked up from germline, CDR1 is SGHAT and CDR2 is FQDESV (reference sequence). V was trimmed by 0 bases and J by 0 bases, leaving 14 bases between them. In nucleotides, the CDR3 is TGTGCCAGCAGCTTAGCTCCGGGAACGCGAATGAACACTGAAGCTTTCTTT. It translates to CASSLAPGTRMNTEAFF.

This clonotype was detected a few times. V usage is TRBV19 and J usage is TRBJ2-3, with TRBD2 identical over 14 bases. J was trimmed by 4 bases and V by 6 bases; bases with no gene match: 0. This CDR3 spans 14 amino acids. Germline V lookup: CDR1 LNHDA, CDR2 SQIVND (reference sequence). The CDR3 region has the DNA TGTGCCAGTAGGACTAGCGGGGGGGCAGATACGCAGTATTTT. This encodes CASRTSGGADTQYF.

This clonotype was counted ten times or more. V is TRBV7-9 and J is TRBJ2-1, with D uncertain. This CDR3 has 14 amino acids. Per germline, CDR1 SEHNR and CDR2 FQNEAQ (reference sequence). V lost 9 bases, J lost 8 bases, and 20 bases lay in between. CDR3 in DNA: TGTGCCAGTACTCAGGACCTTCTTCGGGATGAGCAGTTCTTC. Its protein product is CASTQDLLRDEQFF.

The V gene is TRBV3-1, the J gene TRBJ1-5, with TRBD1 as a possible D gene (5 bases). The CDR3 length is 13 residues. In germline, CDR1 is LGHDT, CDR2 YNNKEL (reference sequence). The V end was cut by 0 bases, the J end by 7 bases, with 7 bases between. CDR3 nucleotide sequence: TGTGCCAGCAGCCAAGATGGGGCCCAGCCCCAGCATTTT. This gives the protein CASSQDGAQPQHF.

The table lists this clonotype with a count of one. The CDR3 sequence: CSVGRTQYGYTF. DNA of the CDR3: TGCAGCGTGGGGCGGACACAGTATGGCTACACCTTC. V and J are TRBV29-1 and TRBJ1-2; D might be TRBD1 (5 bases). The germline V gene has CDR1 SQVTM and CDR2 ANQGSEA. This CDR3 spans 12 amino acids. V lost 6 bases to trimming and J lost 5 bases, with 13 bases between them.

This clonotype was seen ten or more times. This chain uses TRBV7-8 with TRBJ1-5; weak D call: TRBD1 (5 bases). The CDR3 is 13 amino acids. CDR1 is SGHVS and CDR2 is FQNEAQ in the germline V gene. V shed 4 bases and J shed 7 bases, with 11 bases lying between them. This CDR3 reads CASSSRRGQPQHF. CDR3 DNA: TGTGCCAGCAGCTCCCGACGGGGGCAGCCCCAGCATTTT.

This clonotype was counted between two and nine times. CDR3: CASSPQHVYGTVNYGYTF. The DNA of the CDR3 is TGTGCCAGCAGCCCACAACACGTATACGGGACTGTTAACTATGGCTACACCTTC. The chain joins TRBV11-2 to TRBJ1-2, with D maybe TRBD1 (5 bases). This CDR3 spans 18 amino acids. Trimming cost V 5 bases and J 1 base, with 23 bases left between them. The V gene's germline CDR1 is SGHAT and CDR2 FQNNGV. Full variable domain (rest looked up from reference TRBV11-2 and TRBJ1-2): EAGVAQSPRYKIIEKRQSVAFWCNPISGHATLYWYQQILGQGPKLLIQFQNNGVVDDSQLPKDRFSAERLKGVDSTLKIQPAKLEDSAVYLCASSPQHVYGTVNYGYTFGSGTRLTVV.

This clonotype showed up just a few times. The gene calls are TRBV11-1 and TRBJ2-3; D is ambiguous. The V gene lost 4 bases and the J gene lost 4 bases, with 6 bases spanning the gap. CDR1 is SGHAT, CDR2 FQDESV, per germline (reference sequence). This CDR3 region has 12 residues. The CDR3 DNA is TGTGCCAGCAGCTCCGTATCAGATACGCAGTATTTT. This translates into CASSSVSDTQYF.

This clonotype has a handful of counts. The V and J genes are TRBV7-9 and TRBJ2-5; 11 bases agree with TRBD1. Trimming removed 5 bases from V and 4 bases from J; junction bases left unmatched: 6. The V gene's germline CDR1 is SEHNR and CDR2 FQNEAQ (reference sequence). The CDR3 extends over 15 amino acids. Written as DNA, the CDR3 is TGTGCCAGCAGCCAGGACAGGGGGCTGGTAGAGACCCAGTACTTC. This sequence encodes CASSQDRGLVETQYF.

This clonotype was seen more than once but under ten times. This chain connects TRBV28 to TRBJ2-5; no reliable D call. V lost 3 bases to trimming and J lost 2 bases, with 13 bases between them. The germline V gene encodes CDR1 MDHEN and CDR2 SYDVKM. The CDR3 length is 15 residues. CDR3 region: CASSFEDASQETQYF. In DNA, the CDR3 is TGTGCCAGCAGTTTCGAGGACGCCTCTCAAGAGACCCAGTACTTC.

Only a few counts were recorded for this clonotype. J is TRBJ2-5 and V is TRBV9, with a weak D call TRBD1 (6 bases). This CDR3 has 15 amino acids. Germline V lookup: CDR1 SGDLS, CDR2 YYNGEE. Trimming removed 2 bases at V and 4 bases at J, with 15 bases between. The CDR3 is CASSVADRKGETQYF. The CDR3 DNA reads as TGTGCCAGCAGCGTGGCTGACAGGAAGGGAGAGACCCAGTACTTC.

This clonotype was observed a handful of times. An end of the junction does not agree with germline; a read error may underlie this. This chain uses TRBV12-3 or TRBV12-4 with TRBJ1-6; D may be TRBD1 (5 bases). CDR3 length: 12 amino acids. For the CDR3, the DNA is TGTGCAAGCACGGGGGAGCATTCACCCCTCCACTTT. It translates to CASTGEHSPLHF.

In this sample, this clonotype turned up a few times. V is TRBV7-8 and J is TRBJ2-5; D possibly corresponds to TRBD2 (5 bases). Trimming left V 5 bases short and J 5 bases short, with 15 bases between. CDR3 length: 14 amino acids. Germline lookup yields CDR1 SGHVS and CDR2 FQNEAQ. DNA for the CDR3: TGTGCCAGCAGCCCCCGGGGTTATCGGGAGACCCAGTACTTC. As protein: CASSPRGYRETQYF.

The chain carries TRBV18 and TRBJ2-7; 9 nucleotides agree with TRBD1. Germline assignment: CDR1 KGHSH and CDR2 LQKENI. After removal of 1 base from V and 5 bases from J, the junction contained 6 bases not matched to a gene. The CDR3 covers 15 residues. The CDR3: CASSPRQDRGDEQYF. The CDR3 DNA is TGTGCCAGCTCACCACGTCAGGACAGGGGCGACGAGCAGTACTTC. Full variable domain (missing parts from reference TRBV18 and TRBJ2-7): NAGVMQNPRHLVRRRGQEARLRCSPMKGHSHVYWYRQLPEEGLKFMVYLQKENIIDESGMPKERFSAEFPKEGPSILRIQQVVRGDSAAYFCASSPRQDRGDEQYFGPGTRLTVT.

J is TRBJ2-1 and V is TRBV7-8; D remains ambiguous. The germline CDR1 and CDR2 sequences are SGHVS and FQNEAQ. The CDR3 covers 13 residues. V was pared by 4 bases and J by 8 bases, with 12 bases between. The CDR3 DNA reads TGTGCCAGCAGCTCGGGCCTTCTCGATGAGCAGTTCTTC. Amino acids: CASSSGLLDEQFF.

This clonotype was counted a few times. The chain couples TRBV4-1 to TRBJ2-1; the D call may be TRBD1 or TRBD2 (5 bases each). Germline assignment: CDR1 MGHRA and CDR2 YSYEKL. This CDR3 contains 15 residues. Trimming cost V 4 bases and J 2 bases, with 12 bases left between them. The CDR3 bases are TGCGCCAGCAGCCTCTCGGGACCACCCTACAATGAGCAGTTCTTC. Translating gives CASSLSGPPYNEQFF.

This chain connects TRBV5-1 to TRBJ1-1; 9 nucleotides agree with TRBD1. V shed 0 bases, J shed 4 bases, and the junction held 4 bases outside the gene matches. There are 15 residues in the CDR3. Germline V gives CDR1 SGHRS, CDR2 YFSETQ. The CDR3 DNA reads TGCGCCAGCAGCTTGGGACAGGGGGTGGGCACTGAAGCTTTCTTT. Protein product: CASSLGQGVGTEAFF.

This clonotype was counted at least ten times. The rearrangement uses TRBV7-9 and TRBJ2-7; D is perhaps TRBD1 or TRBD2 (5 bases each). The V end lost 3 bases, the J end lost 3 bases, and 9 bases lay between the germline ends. Looked up from germline, CDR1 is SEHNR and CDR2 is FQNEAQ (reference sequence). The CDR3 sequence is 13 residues long. DNA for the CDR3: TGTGCCAGCAGCTTCCGGGACGTCTACGAGCAGTACTTC. Translating it yields CASSFRDVYEQYF. The complete variable domain, with remaining parts taken from reference TRBV7-9 and TRBJ2-7, reads DTGVSQNPRHKITKRGQNVTFRCDPISEHNRLYWYRQTLGQGPEFLTYFQNEAQLEKSRLLSDRFSAERPKGSFSTLEIQRTEQGDSAMYLCASSFRDVYEQYFGPGTRLTVT.

This clonotype has a count of ten or more. The chain is built from TRBV18 and TRBJ2-3, with D unclear. Germline V CDR1 and CDR2: KGHSH, LQKENI. The V end was cut by 5 bases, the J end by 0 bases, with 6 bases between. The CDR3 is 13 residues long. CDR3 loop: CASSIASTDTQYF. In nucleotides, the CDR3 is TGTGCCAGCTCAATAGCTAGCACAGATACGCAGTATTTT.